This T cell receptor beta chain was sequenced in a study of T cells in Graves' hyperthyroidism and ophthalmopathy. PBMCs stemmed from around 10 ml fresh peripheral blood. TCR beta CDR3 sequences were amplified from RNA transcripts. Carried out on the TCR CDR3, a first-round RT-PCR used the HTBI primer set. TCRdb recomputed calls from the multiplex PCR reads with MiXCR, one row per CDR3 protein. This sample carries a few hundred thousand distinct CDR3 sequences, around 21% of them seen once, and the ten largest clones take more than 25%. This clonotype was detected only a few times. This could be a read error, since a much larger clone is one nucleotide away. The source material was blood. This sequence originates from a young man with Graves' hyperthyroidism.

DNA for the CDR3: TGTGCCAGCAGCCTAGATACAGGGTACACTGAAGCTTTCTTT. Amino acid sequence: CASSLDTGYTEAFF. The chain carries TRBV6-1 and TRBJ1-1, with D perhaps matching TRBD1 (6 bases). CDR3 length: 14 residues. Germline CDR1 and CDR2: MNHNS and SASEGT. The V end was cut by 6 bases, the J end by 3 bases, with 14 bases between.